This T cell receptor (beta chain) is drawn from a study of T-cell memory formation after mild COVID-19. Study-level results: Contracting CD4+ clones were located mainly in CM and EM, and CD8+ clones in EMRA.

Constant-segment primers served in 5'RACE that generated TCR alpha and TCR beta cDNA libraries bearing sample barcodes and UMIs. Using its own MiXCR run on the 5' RACE reads, TCRdb lists one record per CDR3 protein. The data hold under 450,000 distinct CDR3 sequences, with roughly a quarter observed a single time. CDR1 is SGHVS, CDR2 FNYEAQ, per germline. V lost 2 bases and J lost 3, with 23 bases in between. CDR3 length: 18 amino acids. In regard to this clonotype: What it binds is unknown.

The receptor was derived from an adult woman who had mild COVID-19 (a few samples of this study predate the infection). Cell type and time point are not known. The sequenced material came from PBMCs or a T cell subset sorted from them (not recorded which). The gene calls are TRBV7-6 and TRBJ2-7; D assignment may be TRBD1 or TRBD2 (5 bases each). CDR3 in amino acids: CASSLCCRPQEEYYEQYF. The CDR3 nucleotides read TGTGCCAGCAGCTTATGCTGTAGGCCACAGGAGGAATACTACGAGCAGTACTTC.